Following are 2 T cell receptor beta chains from one sample sequenced in a study of blood T cell repertoires in COVID-19. Produced via immunoSEQ multiplex PCR; TCRdb's table is partial and in-frame only. The sample contains some 40,000 clones, over 75% of which appear only once. The sequenced sample consisted of peripheral blood. These receptors all stem from a human donor in a cohort sampled during active COVID-19.

The gene calls are TRBV9 and TRBJ2-5; 8 positions match TRBD2. Germline V CDR1 and CDR2: SGDLS, YYNGEE. The V and J ends lost 5 bases and 5 bases, in that order; junction bases with no gene match: 8. This CDR3 is 14 amino acids long. This chain's CDR3 is CASRAAGERETQYF. The CDR3 coding sequence is TGTGCCAGCAGAGCAGCGGGAGAACGCGAGACCCAGTACTTC. Filled out from reference TRBV9 and TRBJ2-5, the complete variable domain reads DSGVTQTPKHLITATGQRVTLRCSPRSGDLSVYWYQQSLDQGLQFLIQYYNGEERAKGNILERFSAQQFPDLHSELNLSSLELGDSALYFCASRAAGERETQYFGPGTRLLVL.

The gene calls are TRBV28 and TRBJ2-3; 12 bases match TRBD2. Germline lookup yields CDR1 MDHEN and CDR2 SYDVKM. The CDR3 totals 15 residues. V lost 4 bases to trimming and J lost 4 bases; unmatched junction nucleotides: 3. Here the CDR3 reads CASSSGLAGADTQYF. CDR3 coding DNA: TGTGCCAGCAGTTCGGGACTAGCGGGCGCAGATACGCAGTATTTT.